This T cell receptor beta chain comes out of a study of CD8 T cells in Susac syndrome. Random hexamers were used to reverse transcribe 0.5 to 1 ug of RNA. The immunoSEQ assay covered 54 Vbeta and 13 Jbeta segments for CDR3. TCRdb itself ran the immunoSEQ multiplex PCR reads through MiXCR, one entry per CDR3 protein. The table lists over 100,000 distinct CDR3 sequences, around 90% of them singletons. Sequencing targeted TCR beta in blood CD8+ and CD4+ T cells. Germline CDR1 is DFQATT and CDR2 is SNEGSKA (reference sequence). With V trimmed by 5 bases and J by 1 base, 6 bases remained unmatched. This CDR3 region has 15 residues.

This TCR derives from a human donor in good health. J is TRBJ2-2 and V is TRBV20-1; 8 nucleotides agree with TRBD1. The source material was CD4+ T cells from PBMCs. The CDR3 DNA follows: TGCAGTGCTGAGACAGGGGAAGAGAACACCGGGGAGCTGTTTTTT. It translates to CSAETGEENTGELFF.